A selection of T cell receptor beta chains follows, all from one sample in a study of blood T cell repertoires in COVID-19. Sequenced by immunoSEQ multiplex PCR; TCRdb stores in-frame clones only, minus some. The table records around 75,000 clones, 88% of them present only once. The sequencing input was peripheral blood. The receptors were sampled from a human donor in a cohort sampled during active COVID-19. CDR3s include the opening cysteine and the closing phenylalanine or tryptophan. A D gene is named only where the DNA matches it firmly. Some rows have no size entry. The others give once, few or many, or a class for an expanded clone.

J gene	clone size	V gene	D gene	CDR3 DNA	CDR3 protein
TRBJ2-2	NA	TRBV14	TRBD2	TGTGCCAGCAGCCAAGATTCCCGACTAGCGGGACGCACCGGGGAGCTGTTTTTT	CASSQDSRLAGRTGELFF
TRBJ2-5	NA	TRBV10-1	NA	TGCGCCAGCAGTGAGGGACGGCTCGGGAAGACCCAGTACTTC	CASSEGRLGKTQYF
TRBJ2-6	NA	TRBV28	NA	TGTGCCAGCACCTTACAGGGATGGAGCTCTGGGGCCAACGTCCTGACTTTC	CASTLQGWSSGANVLTF
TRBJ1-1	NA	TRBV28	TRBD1	TGTGCCAGCATTGAGGGGGCCGGTACTGAAGCTTTCTTT	CASIEGAGTEAFF
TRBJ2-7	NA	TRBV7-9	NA	TGTGCCAGCAGCCGAATAACAGGTTTAGGCGAGCAGTACTTC	CASSRITGLGEQYF
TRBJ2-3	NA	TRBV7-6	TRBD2	TGTGCCAGCAGCTATATAGCGGGGGGCTCTACAGATACGCAGTATTTT	CASSYIAGGSTDTQYF
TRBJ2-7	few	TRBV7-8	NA	TGTGCCAGCACCCTTAAGGTAACGGGGGAGCAGTACTTC	CASTLKVTGEQYF
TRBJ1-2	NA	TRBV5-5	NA	TGTGCCAGAGGAGGGGCCGCGGCACGGGCTTACACCTTC	CARGGAAARAYTF
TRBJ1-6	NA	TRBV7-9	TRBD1	TGTGCCAGCAGCAGGGGACAGGCTCTTTCCTATAATTCACCCCTCCACTTT	CASSRGQALSYNSPLHF
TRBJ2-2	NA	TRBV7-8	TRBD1	TGTGCCAGCAGAAAAAGAGGGACAGAGAACACCGGGGAGCTGTTTTTT	CASRKRGTENTGELFF
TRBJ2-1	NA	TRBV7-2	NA	TGTGCCAGCAGCCCATTTGTCTCAACAAATGAGCAGTTCTTC	CASSPFVSTNEQFF
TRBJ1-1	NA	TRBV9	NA	TGTGCCAGCAGCGCCAGACAGGAGACCATGAACACTGAAGCTTTCTTT	CASSARQETMNTEAFF
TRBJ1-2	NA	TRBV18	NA	TGTGCCAGCTCATCAACAGGCCCTAGGTATGGCTACACCTTC	CASSSTGPRYGYTF
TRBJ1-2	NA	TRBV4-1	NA	TGCGCCAGCAGCCAAGAAGAGGGTCGGGTCGGCTACACCTTC	CASSQEEGRVGYTF
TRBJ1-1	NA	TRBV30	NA	TGTGCCTGGAGTCGGTCTCCTCTGAACACTGAAGCTTTCTTT	CAWSRSPLNTEAFF
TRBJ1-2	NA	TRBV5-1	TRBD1	TGCGCCAGCAGCTGGGGACAGGGTAACTATGGCTACACCTTC	CASSWGQGNYGYTF
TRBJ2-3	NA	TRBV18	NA	TGTGCCAGCTCACTTGGGAGTTTCGCAGATACGCAGTATTTT	CASSLGSFADTQYF
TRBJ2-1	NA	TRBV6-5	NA	TGTGCCAGCAGTTACATCGGGGGAGGGCAGTTCTTC	CASSYIGGGQFF
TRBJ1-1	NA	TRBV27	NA	TGTGCCAGCAGTTTTAAGGCGACCTCGACAGCTGAAGCTTTCTTT	CASSFKATSTAEAFF
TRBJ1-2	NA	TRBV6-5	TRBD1	TGTGCCAGCAGTTACGCACAGGGGCCGACTAACTATGGCTACACCTTC	CASSYAQGPTNYGYTF
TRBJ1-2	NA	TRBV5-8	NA	TGTGCCAGCAGTTCTAGGATAGCCTATGGCTACACCTTC	CASSSRIAYGYTF
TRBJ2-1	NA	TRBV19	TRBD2	TGTGCCAGTAGTAATCCAAATCCCGGGACTAGCGGGAGGGCCAATGAGCAGTTCTTC	CASSNPNPGTSGRANEQFF
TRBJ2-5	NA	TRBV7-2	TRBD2	TGTGCCAGCAGCAAGTCCCTAGCGGGGGACCAAGAGACCCAGTACTTC	CASSKSLAGDQETQYF
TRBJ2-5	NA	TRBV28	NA	TGTGCCAGCAGGAACACGTGGGGGGAGGAGACCCAGTACTTC	CASRNTWGEETQYF
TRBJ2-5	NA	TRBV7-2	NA	TGTGCCAGCAGCTTAGCGGCGGGCAGGCGGACAGAGACCCAGTACTTC	CASSLAAGRRTETQYF
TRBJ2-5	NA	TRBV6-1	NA	TGTGCCAGCAGTGAAAACGGAGCTAGCCACCAAGAGACCCAGTACTTC	CASSENGASHQETQYF
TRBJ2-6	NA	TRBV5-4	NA	TGTGCCAGCAGCCCCCGAGGGACTGGGGCCAACGTCCTGACTTTC	CASSPRGTGANVLTF
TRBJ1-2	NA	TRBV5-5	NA	TGTGCCAGCACCCCGTTGGGCCCGCATGGCTACACCTTC	CASTPLGPHGYTF
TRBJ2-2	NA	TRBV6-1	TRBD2	TGTGCCAGCAGTGAACACTTTAGGACTAGCGGGGCTAGCACCGGGGAGCTGTTTTTT	CASSEHFRTSGASTGELFF
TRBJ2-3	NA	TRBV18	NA	TGTGCCAGCTCACCACCGGTAGAGCGGGATACGCAGTATTTT	CASSPPVERDTQYF
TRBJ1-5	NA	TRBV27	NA	TGTGCCAGCAGTTTACAACCCGGTTTAGGCAATCAGCCCCAGCATTTT	CASSLQPGLGNQPQHF
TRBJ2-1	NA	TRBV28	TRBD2	TGTGCCAGCAGTTTATTGGGGACTAGCAGCTCCCATGAGCAGTTCTTC	CASSLLGTSSSHEQFF
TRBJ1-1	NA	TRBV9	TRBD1	TGTGCCAGCAGCGTGGAGGGGGCCTTGAACACTGAAGCTTTCTTT	CASSVEGALNTEAFF
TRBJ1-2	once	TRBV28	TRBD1	TGTGCCAGCAGTTCCGACAGGGTCTATGACTACACCTTC	CASSSDRVYDYTF
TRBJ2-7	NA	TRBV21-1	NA	TGTGCCAGCCTAGGACATGGCTTCACACCCAGCGAGCAGTACTTC	CASLGHGFTPSEQYF
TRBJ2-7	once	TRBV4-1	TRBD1	TGCGCCAGCAGCCAACCCGGACAGGGTAGATCCTACGAGCAGTACTTC	CASSQPGQGRSYEQYF
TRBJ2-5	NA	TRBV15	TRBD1	TGTGCCACCAGCAAACACCATCCCGGGACAGCAGAGACCCAGTACTTC	CATSKHHPGTAETQYF
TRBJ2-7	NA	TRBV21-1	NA	TGTGCCAGCAACCCCCCTTGGCGAGACAGTTCCTACGAGCAGTACTTC	CASNPPWRDSSYEQYF
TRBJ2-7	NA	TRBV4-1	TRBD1	TGCGCCAGCAGCCAAGCCCCGGGACAGTCATACGAGCAGTACTTC	CASSQAPGQSYEQYF
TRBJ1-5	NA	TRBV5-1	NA	TGCGCCAGCAGCCCCGGACAGAGCAATCAGCCCCAGCATTTT	CASSPGQSNQPQHF
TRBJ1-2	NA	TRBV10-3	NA	TGTGCCATCAGAGAACTAACAGGCGTTGTGGGCTACACCTTC	CAIRELTGVVGYTF
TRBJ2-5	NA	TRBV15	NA	TGTGCCACCAGCACTCATCTGGCAGGGATGGAGACCCAGTACTTC	CATSTHLAGMETQYF